This T cell receptor beta chain was recovered during a study of long-term antiretroviral therapy in people with HIV. The wider study: The earliest samples predate the 2015 immediate-ART recommendation by about a decade.

Running of the v3.0 immunoSEQ assay took place at survey level. For each individual sample, sequencing targeted roughly 40,000-55,000 T-cell genomes. Clones were sequenced by immunoSEQ multiplex PCR, and TCRdb holds only the in-frame ones, with some missing. Here the sample spans 20,000 to 25,000 clones, approximately 93% being singletons. Turning to this clone: Its antigen is unidentified.

Findings and caveats of the study: Narrower CDR3 length ranges marked HIV repertoires relative to controls. The study collected no data on ART adherence, viral resistance or therapy changes.

The TCR originated in a woman between 40 and 55 years old with HIV. The sample here was unsorted PBMCs, taken 7.6 years after starting antiretroviral therapy.

CDR3 amino acids: CASSLATSYEQYF. The CDR3 DNA reads as TGTGCCAGCAGCTTGGCTACCTCCTACGAGCAGTACTTC. The chain joins TRBV7-9 to TRBJ2-7; D not certain. CDR3 length equals 13 residues. V lost 3 bases and J lost 0, with 6 bases in between. CDR1 and CDR2 from the germline V gene are SEHNR and FQNEAQ (reference sequence). The full variable domain, completed using reference TRBV7-9 and TRBJ2-7, is DTGVSQNPRHKITKRGQNVTFRCDPISEHNRLYWYRQTLGQGPEFLTYFQNEAQLEKSRLLSDRFSAERPKGSFSTLEIQRTEQGDSAMYLCASSLATSYEQYFGPGTRLTVT.